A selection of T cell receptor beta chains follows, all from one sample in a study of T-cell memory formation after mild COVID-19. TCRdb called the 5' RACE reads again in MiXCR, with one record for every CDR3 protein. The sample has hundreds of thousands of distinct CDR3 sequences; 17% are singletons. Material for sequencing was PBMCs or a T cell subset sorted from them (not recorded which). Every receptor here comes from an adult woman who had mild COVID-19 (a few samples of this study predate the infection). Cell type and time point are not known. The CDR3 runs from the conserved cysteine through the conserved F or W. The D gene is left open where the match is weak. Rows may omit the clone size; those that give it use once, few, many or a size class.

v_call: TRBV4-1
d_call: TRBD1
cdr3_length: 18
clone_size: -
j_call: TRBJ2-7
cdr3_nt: TGCGCCAGCAGCCAATCCCAAGGTGGGGACAGGGGGTCCCACGAGCAGTACTTC
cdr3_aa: CASSQSQGGDRGSHEQYF

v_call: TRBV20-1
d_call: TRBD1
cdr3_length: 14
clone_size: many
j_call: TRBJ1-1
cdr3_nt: TGCAGTGCAAACAAACAGGGGTCGAACACTGAAGCTTTCTTT
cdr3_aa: CSANKQGSNTEAFF

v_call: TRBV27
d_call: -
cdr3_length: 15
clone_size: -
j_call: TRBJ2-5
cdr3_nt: TGTGCCAGCAGTTTAGGGGACGGGTGGGGAGAGACCCAGTACTTC
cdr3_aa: CASSLGDGWGETQYF

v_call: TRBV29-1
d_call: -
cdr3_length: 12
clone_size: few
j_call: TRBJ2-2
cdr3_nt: TGCAGCGTTGGACAGGTCACCGGGGAGCTGTTTTTT
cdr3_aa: CSVGQVTGELFF

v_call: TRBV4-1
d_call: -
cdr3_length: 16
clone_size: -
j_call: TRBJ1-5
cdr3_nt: TGCGCCAGCAGCCAATTGGTTTTGGGGGGCTATCAGCCCCAGCATTTT
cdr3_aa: CASSQLVLGGYQPQHF

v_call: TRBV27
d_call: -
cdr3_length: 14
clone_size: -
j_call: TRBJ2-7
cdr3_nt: TGTGCCAGCAGGGGATCACTTGCTCGCTACGAGCAGTACTTC
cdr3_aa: CASRGSLARYEQYF

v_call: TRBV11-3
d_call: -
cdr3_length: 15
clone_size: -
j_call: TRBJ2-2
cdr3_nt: TGTGCCAGCAGCGCCTCGGTCGCGGACACCGGGGAGCTGTTTTTT
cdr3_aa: CASSASVADTGELFF

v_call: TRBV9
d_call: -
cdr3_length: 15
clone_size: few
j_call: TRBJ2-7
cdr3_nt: TGTGCCAGCAGCGTAGGCCGTGGGGGAACCTACGAGCAGTACTTC
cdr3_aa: CASSVGRGGTYEQYF

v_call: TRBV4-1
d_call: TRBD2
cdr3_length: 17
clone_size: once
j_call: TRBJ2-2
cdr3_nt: TGCGCCAGCAGCCAAGTCTCTAGCGGGGTTTGGACCGGGGAGCTGTTTTTT
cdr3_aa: CASSQVSSGVWTGELFF

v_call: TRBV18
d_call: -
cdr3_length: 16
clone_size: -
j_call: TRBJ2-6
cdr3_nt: TGTGCCAGCTCGCGGGACCCAAGCTCTGGGGCCAACGTCCTGACTTTC
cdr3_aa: CASSRDPSSGANVLTF

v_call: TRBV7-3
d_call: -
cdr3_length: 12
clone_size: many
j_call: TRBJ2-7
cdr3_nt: TGTGCCAGCAGCCCCGGGACGGGCGAGCAGTACTTC
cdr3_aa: CASSPGTGEQYF

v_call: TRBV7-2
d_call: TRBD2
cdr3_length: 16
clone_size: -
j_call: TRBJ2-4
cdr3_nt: TGTGCCAGCAGGCCTGGCCCTAGCGGGAGTCGGAACATTCAGTACTTC
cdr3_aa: CASRPGPSGSRNIQYF

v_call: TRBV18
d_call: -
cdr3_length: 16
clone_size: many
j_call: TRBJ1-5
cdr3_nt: TGTGCCAGCTCACCAGCGGAGAGGATCGACAATCAGCCCCAGCATTTT
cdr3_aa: CASSPAERIDNQPQHF

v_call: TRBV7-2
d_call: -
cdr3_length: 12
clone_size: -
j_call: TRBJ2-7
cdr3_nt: TGTGCCAGCAGCCCGAGCGGGTCCGAGCAGTACTTC
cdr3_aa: CASSPSGSEQYF

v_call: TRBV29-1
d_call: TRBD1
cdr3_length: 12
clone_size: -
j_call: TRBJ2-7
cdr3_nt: TGCAGCGTAAGACAGGGTTTCTACGAGCAGTACTTC
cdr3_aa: CSVRQGFYEQYF

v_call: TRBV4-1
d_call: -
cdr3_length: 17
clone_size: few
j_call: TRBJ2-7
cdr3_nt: TGCGCCAGCAGTCGTAGCGGGGGACAGGCTAGCTCCTACGAGCAGTACTTC
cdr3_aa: CASSRSGGQASSYEQYF

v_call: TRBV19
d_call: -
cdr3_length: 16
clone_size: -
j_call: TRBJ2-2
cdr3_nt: TGTGCCAGTAGTCCTGGTCAGGGGAGAATCACCGGGGAGCTGTTTTTT
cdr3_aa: CASSPGQGRITGELFF

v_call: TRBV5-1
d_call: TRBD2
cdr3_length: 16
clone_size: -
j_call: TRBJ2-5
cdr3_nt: TGCGCCAGCAGCTTGCAGGCTAGCGGGGCCGGGGAGACCCAGTACTTC
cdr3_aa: CASSLQASGAGETQYF

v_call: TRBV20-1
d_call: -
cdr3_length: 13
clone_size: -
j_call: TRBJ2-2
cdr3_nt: TGCAGTGCTAAGGGGGCGAACACCGGGGAGCTGTTTTTT
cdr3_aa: CSAKGANTGELFF

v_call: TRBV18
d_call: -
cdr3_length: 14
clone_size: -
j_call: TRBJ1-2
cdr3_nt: TGTGCCAGCTCACCGAAGTCCCAGACCTATGGCTACACCTTC
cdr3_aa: CASSPKSQTYGYTF

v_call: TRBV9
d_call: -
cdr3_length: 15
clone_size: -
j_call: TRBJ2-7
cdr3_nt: TGTGCCAGCAGCGTAGAAGCGGGCGGACTTTACGAGCAGTACTTC
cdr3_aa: CASSVEAGGLYEQYF

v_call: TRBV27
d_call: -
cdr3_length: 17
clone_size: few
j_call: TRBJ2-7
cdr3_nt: TGTGCCAGCAGTTTCGGGCCCGGCTGGGAAGGGGCCTACGAGCAGTACTTC
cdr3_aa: CASSFGPGWEGAYEQYF

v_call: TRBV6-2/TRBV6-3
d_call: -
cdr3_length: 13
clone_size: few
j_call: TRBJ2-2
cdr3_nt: TGTGCCAGCTGCTTCCCAGCCGGGGGGGAGCTGTTTTTT
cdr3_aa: CASCFPAGGELFF

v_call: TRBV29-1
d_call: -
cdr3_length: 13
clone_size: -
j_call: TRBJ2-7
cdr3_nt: TGCAGCGTTGCAACCGGGGTACCCTACGAGCAGTACTTC
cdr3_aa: CSVATGVPYEQYF

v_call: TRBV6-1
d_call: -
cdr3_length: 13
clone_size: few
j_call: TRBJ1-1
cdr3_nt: TGTGCCAGCTGGGGTGGGGGGAACACTGAAGCTTTCTTT
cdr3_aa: CASWGGGNTEAFF

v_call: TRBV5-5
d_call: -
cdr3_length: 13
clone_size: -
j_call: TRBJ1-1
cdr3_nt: TGTGCCAGCACCTGGGGGGGGAGGACTGAAGCTTTCTTT
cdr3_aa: CASTWGGRTEAFF

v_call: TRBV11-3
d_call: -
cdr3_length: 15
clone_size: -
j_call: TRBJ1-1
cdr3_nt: TGTGCCAGCAGCTCCCGGGGGACGTGGAACACTGAAGCTTTCTTT
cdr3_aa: CASSSRGTWNTEAFF

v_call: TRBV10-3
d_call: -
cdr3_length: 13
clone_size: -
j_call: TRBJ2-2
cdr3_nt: TGTGCCATCAGTGACGCTTGGCCCGGGGAGCTGTTTTTT
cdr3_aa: CAISDAWPGELFF

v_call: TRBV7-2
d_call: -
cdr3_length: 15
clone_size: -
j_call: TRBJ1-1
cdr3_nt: TGTGCCAGCAGCTTAGCGTCCGGCATGAACACTGAAGCTTTCTTT
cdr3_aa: CASSLASGMNTEAFF

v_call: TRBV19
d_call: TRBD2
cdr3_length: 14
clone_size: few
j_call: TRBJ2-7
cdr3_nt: TGTGCCAGTAGTAAGGCGGGAGGGTCCTACGAGCAGTACTTC
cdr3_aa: CASSKAGGSYEQYF

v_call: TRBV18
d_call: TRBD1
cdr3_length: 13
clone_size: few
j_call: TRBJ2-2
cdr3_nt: TGTGCCAGCCCAGGGGGCGCGACCGGGGAGCTGTTTTTT
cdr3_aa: CASPGGATGELFF

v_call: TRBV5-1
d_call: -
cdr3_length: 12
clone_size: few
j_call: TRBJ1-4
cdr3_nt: TGCGCCAGCAGCTTGGATGGGGCAGGGGAGTTTTTT
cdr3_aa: CASSLDGAGEFF

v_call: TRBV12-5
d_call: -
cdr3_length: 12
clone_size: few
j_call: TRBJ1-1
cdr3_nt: TGTGCTAGTGGCGGGGGTGGCGCTGAAGCTTTCTTT
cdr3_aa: CASGGGGAEAFF

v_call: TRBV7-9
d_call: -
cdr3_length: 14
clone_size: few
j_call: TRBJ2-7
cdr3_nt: TGTGCCAGCAGCTTTCTTTACCCTCCTAACGAGCAGTACTTC
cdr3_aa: CASSFLYPPNEQYF

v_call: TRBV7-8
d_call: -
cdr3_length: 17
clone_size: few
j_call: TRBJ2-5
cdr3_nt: TGTGCCAGCAGCCCGCTAGACCCTGAGGTTGAGGTGGAGACCCAGTACTTC
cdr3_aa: CASSPLDPEVEVETQYF

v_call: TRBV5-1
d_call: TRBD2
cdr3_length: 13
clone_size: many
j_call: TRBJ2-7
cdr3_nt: TGTGCCAGCAGCCCAACTAGCGGCTACGAGCAGTACTTC
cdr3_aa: CASSPTSGYEQYF

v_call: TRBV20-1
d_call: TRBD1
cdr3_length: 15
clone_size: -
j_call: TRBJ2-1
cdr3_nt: TGCAGTGCTAGAGATCAGGGACAGGGAATTTTTGAGCAGTTCTTC
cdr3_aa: CSARDQGQGIFEQFF

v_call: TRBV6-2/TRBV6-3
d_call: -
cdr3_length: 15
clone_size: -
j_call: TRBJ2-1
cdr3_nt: TGTGCCAGCAGTTATTTCAGGGGCCGGAGACCTGAGCAGTTCTTC
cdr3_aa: CASSYFRGRRPEQFF

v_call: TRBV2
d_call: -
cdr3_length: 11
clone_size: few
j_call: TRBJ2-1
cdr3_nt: TGTGCCAGCATCTTGGGTCTCGAGCAGTTCTTC
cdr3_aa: CASILGLEQFF

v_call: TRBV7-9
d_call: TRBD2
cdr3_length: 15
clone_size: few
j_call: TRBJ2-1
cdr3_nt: TGTGCCAGCAGCTTAGTTCTAGCGGGACACAATGAGCAGTTCTTC
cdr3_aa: CASSLVLAGHNEQFF

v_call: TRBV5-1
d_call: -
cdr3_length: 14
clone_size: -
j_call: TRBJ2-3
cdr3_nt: TGCGCCAGCAGCTTGGGGACCCACACAGATACGCAGTATTTT
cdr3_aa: CASSLGTHTDTQYF

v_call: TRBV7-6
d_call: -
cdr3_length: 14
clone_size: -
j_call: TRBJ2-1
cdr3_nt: TGTGCCAGCAGGTCCACAGCCTCCTACAATGAGCAGTTCTTC
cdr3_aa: CASRSTASYNEQFF